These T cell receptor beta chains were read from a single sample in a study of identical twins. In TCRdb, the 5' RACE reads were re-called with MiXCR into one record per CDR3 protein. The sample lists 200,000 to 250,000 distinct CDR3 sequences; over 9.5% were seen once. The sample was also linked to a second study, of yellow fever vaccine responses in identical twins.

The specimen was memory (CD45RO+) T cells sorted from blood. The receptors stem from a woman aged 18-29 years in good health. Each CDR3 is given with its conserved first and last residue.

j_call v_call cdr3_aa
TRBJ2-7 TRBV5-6 CASSHATSYEQYF
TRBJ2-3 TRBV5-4 CASSLDRGLTDTQYF
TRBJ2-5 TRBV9 CASSVGGFRGSEETQYF
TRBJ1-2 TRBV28 CASSPPPRVDYGYTF
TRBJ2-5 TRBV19 CASSPDLRQTQYF
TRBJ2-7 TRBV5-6 CASSLRQTFSYEQYF
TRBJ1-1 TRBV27 CASSLGRDRDTEAFF
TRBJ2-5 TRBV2 CASRTIRGLAGGTETQYF
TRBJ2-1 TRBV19 CASSELRNEQFF
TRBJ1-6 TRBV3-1 CASSQANRGYSPLHF
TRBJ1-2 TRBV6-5 CASSSGQGGYGYTF
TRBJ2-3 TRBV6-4 CASSDSRGADTQYF
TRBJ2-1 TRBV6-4 CASREGQGADEQFF
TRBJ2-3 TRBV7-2 CASSSRGSSTDTQYF
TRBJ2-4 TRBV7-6 CASSPLESGGAGKNIQYF
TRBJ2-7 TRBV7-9 CASSLPQGAGHEQYF
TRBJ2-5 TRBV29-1 CSARLAKGGETQYF
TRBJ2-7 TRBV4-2 CASSQGGSYEQYF
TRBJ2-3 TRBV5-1 CASQARTRVGTDTQYF
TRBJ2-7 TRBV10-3 CAISRDSNEQYF
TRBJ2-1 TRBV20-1 CSASLPGTASNEQFF
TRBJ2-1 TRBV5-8 CASSFDYDPYNEQFF
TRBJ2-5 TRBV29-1 CSVEGYSGGETQYF
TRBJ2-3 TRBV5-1 CASASGTYTDTQYF
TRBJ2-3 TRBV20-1 CSAPPASGEDTQYF
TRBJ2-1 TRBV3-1 CASSQEGARGSEQFF
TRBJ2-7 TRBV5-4 CASSKDRPHEQYF
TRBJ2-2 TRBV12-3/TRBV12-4 CASSSQTGVGGELFF
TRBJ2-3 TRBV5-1 CASSLAGSSPTDTQYF
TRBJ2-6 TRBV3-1 CASNARSGGANVLTF
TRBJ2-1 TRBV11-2 CASSLSRGAISSYNEQFF